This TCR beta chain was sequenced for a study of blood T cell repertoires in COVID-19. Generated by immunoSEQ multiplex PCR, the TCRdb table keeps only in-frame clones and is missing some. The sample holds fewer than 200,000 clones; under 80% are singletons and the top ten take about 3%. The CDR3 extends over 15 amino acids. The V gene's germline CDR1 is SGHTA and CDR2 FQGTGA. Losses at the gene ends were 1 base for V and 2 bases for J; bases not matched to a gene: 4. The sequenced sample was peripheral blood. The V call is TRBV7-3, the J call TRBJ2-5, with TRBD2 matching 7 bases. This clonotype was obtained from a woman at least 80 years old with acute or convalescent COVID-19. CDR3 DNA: TGTGCCAGCAGCTTAAGTGGGAGGGAACAAGAGACCCAGTACTTC. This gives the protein CASSLSGREQETQYF.